The rows below give T cell receptor beta chains drawn from one sample of a study of blood T cell repertoires in COVID-19. Only in-frame clones appear in the TCRdb table, and some are missing; sequencing was by immunoSEQ multiplex PCR. The sample contains 180,000 or so clones, about 88% of which appear only once. Specimen: peripheral blood. The receptors here all came from a man between 18 and 29 years old with active or convalescent COVID-19. The CDR3 runs from the conserved cysteine through the conserved F or W. D genes are given only for firm matches. Expanded clones get a size class; other rows say once, few or many, or leave the size out.

CDR3 protein: CASSPGVNYGYTF
CDR3 DNA: TGCGCCAGCAGTCCGGGGGTTAACTATGGCTACACCTTC
clone size: NA
D gene: NA
J gene: TRBJ1-2
V gene: TRBV10-1

CDR3 protein: CASSPPFAGLAEAFF
CDR3 DNA: TGTGCCAGCAGCCCGCCGTTTGCGGGGCTTGCTGAAGCTTTCTTT
clone size: NA
D gene: NA
J gene: TRBJ1-1
V gene: TRBV7-9

CDR3 protein: CASSPFPRGVREQYF
CDR3 DNA: TGTGCCAGCAGTCCTTTCCCGCGGGGGGTGCGCGAGCAGTACTTC
clone size: NA
D gene: TRBD2
J gene: TRBJ2-7
V gene: TRBV27

CDR3 protein: CASSRGTVQETQYF
CDR3 DNA: TGTGCCAGCAGCCGGGGGACTGTCCAGGAGACCCAGTACTTC
clone size: NA
D gene: NA
J gene: TRBJ2-5
V gene: TRBV7-8

CDR3 protein: CASSLGQSYEQYF
CDR3 DNA: TGTGCCAGCAGCCTGGGACAAAGCTACGAGCAGTACTTC
clone size: NA
D gene: NA
J gene: TRBJ2-7
V gene: TRBV3-1/TRBV3-2

CDR3 protein: CASEGLGASSLYTEAFF
CDR3 DNA: TGTGCCAGTGAAGGTTTGGGGGCGTCGAGTTTGTACACTGAAGCTTTCTTT
clone size: NA
D gene: NA
J gene: TRBJ1-1
V gene: TRBV19

CDR3 protein: CASSLEAASLAGAIDTQYF
CDR3 DNA: TGTGCCAGCAGCTTAGAGGCCGCCAGTCTAGCGGGAGCAATAGATACGCAGTATTTT
clone size: NA
D gene: TRBD2
J gene: TRBJ2-3
V gene: TRBV7-6

CDR3 protein: CASSVGLTGWGNTEAFF
CDR3 DNA: TGTGCCAGCAGCGTAGGACTTACAGGGTGGGGGAACACTGAAGCTTTCTTT
clone size: NA
D gene: NA
J gene: TRBJ1-1
V gene: TRBV9

CDR3 protein: CASSHPGQGGQETQYF
CDR3 DNA: TGTGCCAGTAGTCATCCGGGACAGGGAGGCCAAGAGACCCAGTACTTC
clone size: NA
D gene: TRBD1
J gene: TRBJ2-5
V gene: TRBV19

CDR3 protein: CASSLNQGLYGYTF
CDR3 DNA: TGTGCCAGCAGCTTAAATCAGGGGCTCTATGGCTACACCTTC
clone size: NA
D gene: NA
J gene: TRBJ1-2
V gene: TRBV7-3

CDR3 protein: CASSTWTSGRYNEQFF
CDR3 DNA: TGTGCCAGCAGCACCTGGACTAGCGGGCGTTACAATGAGCAGTTCTTC
clone size: NA
D gene: TRBD2
J gene: TRBJ2-1
V gene: TRBV7-2

CDR3 protein: CASSIGQGRYNEQFF
CDR3 DNA: TGTGCCAGCAGTATCGGACAGGGAAGGTACAATGAGCAGTTCTTC
clone size: NA
D gene: TRBD1
J gene: TRBJ2-1
V gene: TRBV6-5

CDR3 protein: CASSQEGDRDNYGYTF
CDR3 DNA: TGTGCCAGCAGCCAAGAAGGGGACAGGGATAACTATGGCTACACCTTC
clone size: NA
D gene: TRBD1
J gene: TRBJ1-2
V gene: TRBV4-2

CDR3 protein: CASSFSGVPQHF
CDR3 DNA: TGTGCCAGCAGCTTTAGCGGGGTTCCCCAGCATTTT
clone size: NA
D gene: NA
J gene: TRBJ1-5
V gene: TRBV7-9

CDR3 protein: CASSPRTGLDEQFF
CDR3 DNA: TGTGCCAGCTCCCCGAGGACAGGTCTCGATGAGCAGTTCTTC
clone size: once
D gene: TRBD1
J gene: TRBJ2-1
V gene: TRBV7-2

CDR3 protein: CASSATVGEKLFF
CDR3 DNA: TGTGCCAGCAGCGCAACAGTGGGTGAAAAACTGTTTTTT
clone size: NA
D gene: NA
J gene: TRBJ1-4
V gene: TRBV9